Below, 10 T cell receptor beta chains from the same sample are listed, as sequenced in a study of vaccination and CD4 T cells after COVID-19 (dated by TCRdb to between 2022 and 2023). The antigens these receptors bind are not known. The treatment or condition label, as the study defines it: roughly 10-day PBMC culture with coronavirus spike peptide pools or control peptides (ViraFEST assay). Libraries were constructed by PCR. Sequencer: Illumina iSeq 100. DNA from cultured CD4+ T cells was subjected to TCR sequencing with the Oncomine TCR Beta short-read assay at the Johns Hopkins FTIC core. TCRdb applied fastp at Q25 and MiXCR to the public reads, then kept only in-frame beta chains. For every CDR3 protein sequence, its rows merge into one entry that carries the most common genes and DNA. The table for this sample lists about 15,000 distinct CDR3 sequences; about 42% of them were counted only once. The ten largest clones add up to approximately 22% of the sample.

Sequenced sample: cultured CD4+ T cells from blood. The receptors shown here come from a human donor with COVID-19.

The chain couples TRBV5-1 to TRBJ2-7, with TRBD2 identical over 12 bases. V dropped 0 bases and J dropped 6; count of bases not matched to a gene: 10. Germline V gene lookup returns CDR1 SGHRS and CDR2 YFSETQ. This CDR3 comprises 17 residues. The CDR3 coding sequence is TGCGCCAGCAGCTTGGCAGGACTAGCGGGGAGCCCCTTCGAGCAGTACTTC. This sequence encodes CASSLAGLAGSPFEQYF. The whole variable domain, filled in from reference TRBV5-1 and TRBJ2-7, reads KAGVTQTPRYLIKTRGQQVTLSCSPISGHRSVSWYQQTPGQGLQFLFEYFSETQRNKGNFPGRFSGRQFSNSRSEMNVSTLELGDSALYLCASSLAGLAGSPFEQYFGPGTRLTVT.

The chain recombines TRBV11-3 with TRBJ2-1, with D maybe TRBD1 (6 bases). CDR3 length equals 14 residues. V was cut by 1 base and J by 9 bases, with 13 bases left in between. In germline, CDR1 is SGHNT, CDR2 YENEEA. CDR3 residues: CASSLGPSQGEQFF. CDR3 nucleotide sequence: TGTGCCAGCAGCTTAGGGCCTTCACAGGGTGAGCAGTTCTTC.

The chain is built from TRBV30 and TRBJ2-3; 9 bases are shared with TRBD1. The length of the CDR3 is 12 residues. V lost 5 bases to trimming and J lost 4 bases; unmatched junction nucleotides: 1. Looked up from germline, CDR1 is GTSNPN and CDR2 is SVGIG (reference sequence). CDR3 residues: CAWGDRADTQYF. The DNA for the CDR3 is TGTGCCTGGGGGGACAGGGCAGATACGCAGTATTTT.

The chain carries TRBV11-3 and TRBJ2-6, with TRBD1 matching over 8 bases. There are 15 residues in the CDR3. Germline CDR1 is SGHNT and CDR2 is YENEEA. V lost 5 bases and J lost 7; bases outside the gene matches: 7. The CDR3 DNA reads TGTGCCAGCAGCCCACAGGGGGTCTCTGCCAACGTCCTGACTTTC. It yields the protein CASSPQGVSANVLTF.

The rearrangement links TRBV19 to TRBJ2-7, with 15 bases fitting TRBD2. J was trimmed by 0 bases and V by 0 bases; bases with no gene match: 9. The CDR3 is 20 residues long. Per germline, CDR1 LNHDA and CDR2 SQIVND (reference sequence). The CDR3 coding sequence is TGTGCCAGTAGTATAGAGGCCTTGGGGACTAGCGGGGGGCACTCCTACGAGCAGTACTTC. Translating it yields CASSIEALGTSGGHSYEQYF.

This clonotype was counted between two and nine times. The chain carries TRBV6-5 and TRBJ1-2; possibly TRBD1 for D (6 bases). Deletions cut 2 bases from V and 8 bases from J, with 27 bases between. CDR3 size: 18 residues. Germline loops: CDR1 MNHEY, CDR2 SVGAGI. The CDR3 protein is CASSYTLDRPSTSGGYTF. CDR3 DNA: TGTGCCAGCAGTTACACCCTCGACAGGCCATCCACCAGTGGGGGCTACACCTTC.

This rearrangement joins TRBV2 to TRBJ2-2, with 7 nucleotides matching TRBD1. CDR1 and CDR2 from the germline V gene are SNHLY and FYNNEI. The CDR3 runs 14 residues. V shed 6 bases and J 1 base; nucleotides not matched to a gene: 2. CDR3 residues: CASRGQRNTGELFF. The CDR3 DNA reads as TGTGCCAGCAGGGGACAGAGGAACACCGGGGAGCTGTTTTTT.

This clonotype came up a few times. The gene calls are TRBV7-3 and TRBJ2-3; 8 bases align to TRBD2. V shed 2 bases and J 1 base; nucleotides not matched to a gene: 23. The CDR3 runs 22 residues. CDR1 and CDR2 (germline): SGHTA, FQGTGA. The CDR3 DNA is TGTGCCAGCAGCTTAGTTGTAGCGGGGCGGCAATTCGCCGACGCCCGCACAGATACGCAGTATTTT. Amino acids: CASSLVVAGRQFADARTDTQYF. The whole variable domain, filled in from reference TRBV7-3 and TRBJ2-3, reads GAGVSQTPSNKVTEKGKYVELRCDPISGHTALYWYRQSLGQGPEFLIYFQGTGAADDSGLPNDRFFAVRPEGSVSTLKIQRTERGDSAVYLCASSLVVAGRQFADARTDTQYFGPGTRLTVL.

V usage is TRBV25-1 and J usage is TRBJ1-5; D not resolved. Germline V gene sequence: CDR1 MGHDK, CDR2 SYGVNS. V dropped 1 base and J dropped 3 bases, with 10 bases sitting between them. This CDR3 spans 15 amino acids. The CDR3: CASSESGQPNQPQHF. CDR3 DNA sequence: TGTGCCAGCAGTGAATCGGGCCAGCCCAATCAGCCCCAGCATTTT.

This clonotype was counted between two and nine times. The CDR3 DNA is TGTGCCAGCAGTGCGGAGGGACAGGGGATGGGGCATGAGCAGTTCTTC. It is translated as CASSAEGQGMGHEQFF. The rearrangement uses TRBV6-1 and TRBJ2-1, with TRBD1 matching over 10 bases. This CDR3 has 16 residues. V was pared by 4 bases and J by 8 bases, with 11 bases of the junction left unmatched. Germline CDR1 MNHNS, CDR2 SASEGT.